This passage covers 30 T cell receptor beta chains from one sample sequenced in a study of cytomegalovirus exposure and HLA in healthy donors. Vbeta (60) and Jbeta (13) primers were used in the PCR. Sequencing was performed with immunoSEQ multiplex PCR; in TCRdb, only in-frame clones are kept and a portion is missing. This sample lists some 200,000 clones; its ten largest clones have 1.1%. Sequenced input: PBMCs. Receptors were obtained from a girl under 10 years old in good health and CMV-seropositive.

The rearrangement joins TRBV18 to TRBJ2-2, with unresolved D. The V gene's germline CDR1 is KGHSH and CDR2 LQKENI. The germline V and J ends were trimmed by 6 bases and 0 bases, with 11 bases remaining between them. This CDR3 comprises 15 residues. The CDR3 here is CASSSLSSNTGELFF. DNA of the CDR3: TGTGCCAGCTCCTCCCTCAGTTCGAACACCGGGGAGCTGTTTTTT.

The V gene is TRBV11-2, the J gene TRBJ2-2; TRBD2 agrees at 12 bases. V shed 2 bases and J 0 bases; nucleotides not matched to a gene: 7. Germline CDR1 SGHAT, CDR2 FQNNGV. The CDR3 loop spans 19 amino acids. This CDR3 reads CASSLPSRTSGTNTGELFF. Written as DNA, the CDR3 is TGTGCCAGCAGCTTACCCAGTCGGACTAGCGGGACGAACACCGGGGAGCTGTTTTTT.

In DNA, the CDR3 is TGTGCCAGCAGCTTAGGTGGCTTGACCTACGAGCAGTACTTC. The encoded protein is CASSLGGLTYEQYF. The gene calls are TRBV7-2 and TRBJ2-7, with D uncertain. Trimming stripped 1 base from V and 2 bases from J, with 9 bases between. This CDR3 contains 14 residues. Per germline, CDR1 SGHTA and CDR2 FQGNSA.

The chain carries TRBV2 and TRBJ1-2; 7 bases match TRBD1. Germline V gives CDR1 SNHLY, CDR2 FYNNEI. Germline trimming cut 3 bases from V and 5 bases from J; bases unmatched to any gene: 9. CDR3 length equals 15 residues. The CDR3, as DNA: TGTGCCAGCAGTGATGAGGACAGGAAGAGGTATGGCTACACCTTC. Protein product: CASSDEDRKRYGYTF.

This chain joins TRBV1 and TRBJ2-7; no DNA check was done on the table's D call, TRBD1. TRBV1 counts as a pseudogene. The CDR3 has 16 residues. Here the CDR3 reads CTSSQDSGTGDHEQYF. DNA of the CDR3: TGCACCAGCAGCCAAGATTCGGGGACAGGGGACCACGAGCAGTACTTC.

The chain couples TRBV6-1 to TRBJ2-5, with D unclear. V lost 3 bases and J lost 2, with 10 bases in between. This CDR3 contains 14 residues. From germline, CDR1 is MNHNS and CDR2 SASEGT. Here the CDR3 reads CASSDQAGQETQYF. The CDR3 nucleotides are TGTGCCAGCAGTGATCAGGCAGGACAAGAGACCCAGTACTTC.

The rearrangement links TRBV4-2 to TRBJ2-5; possible D gene TRBD2, 6 bases. The last part of the DNA fits TRBJ2-7 better; the J call may be wrong. CDR3 length equals 15 residues. Germline CDR1 and CDR2: LGHNA and YNFKEQ. CDR3 nucleotides: TGTGCCAGCAGCCAAGATTCGGCGGGAAGGGGCGAGCAGTACTTC. Amino acid sequence: CASSQDSAGRGEQYF.

The CDR3 nucleotides are TGTGCCATCAGTGATACTAGCGGGAGGCAAAACCGCAATGAGCAGTTCTTC. This sequence encodes CAISDTSGRQNRNEQFF. This chain joins TRBV10-3 and TRBJ2-1; 12 bases align to TRBD2. The V and J ends lost 3 bases and 6 bases, in that order; junction bases with no gene match: 9. Germline values: CDR1 ENHRY, CDR2 SYGVKD. The CDR3 extends over 17 amino acids.

The chain has TRBV28 and TRBJ2-3, with TRBD2 as a possible D gene (5 bases). Trimming cost V 7 bases and J 7 bases, with 15 bases left between them. The CDR3 spans 13 residues. In germline, CDR1 is MDHEN, CDR2 SYDVKM. The CDR3: CASKNDGVNTQYF. In DNA form, the CDR3 reads TGTGCCAGCAAAAACGACGGGGTCAATACGCAGTATTTT.

The chain combines TRBV29-1 with TRBJ1-1, with TRBD1 matching 7 bases. Germline CDR1 and CDR2: SQVTM and ANQGSEA. Trimming removed 6 bases from V and 2 bases from J; junction bases left unmatched: 6. This CDR3 region has 13 residues. CDR3 residues: CSVPGTENTEAFF. CDR3 nucleotide sequence: TGCAGCGTACCCGGGACAGAAAACACTGAAGCTTTCTTT.

J is TRBJ2-7 and V is TRBV19; 12 positions agree with TRBD1. CDR3 size: 16 residues. From germline, CDR1 is LNHDA and CDR2 SQIVND (reference sequence). The V and J ends lost 3 bases and 5 bases, in that order; junction bases with no gene match: 8. In nucleotides, the CDR3 is TGTGCCAGTAGTATTTTGGCGGGACAGGGGGCTGACGAGCAGTACTTC. Translation gives CASSILAGQGADEQYF.

The chain carries TRBV10-1 and TRBJ2-1; 9 bases match TRBD1. The ends lost 2 bases at V and 7 bases at J; junction bases unmatched: 6. The CDR3 loop spans 15 amino acids. Germline CDR1 is WNHNN and CDR2 is SYGVQD (reference sequence). CDR3: CASSEPGQGNNEQFF. CDR3 sequence (DNA): TGCGCCAGCAGTGAGCCGGGACAGGGAAATAATGAGCAGTTCTTC.

The chain combines TRBV10-3 with TRBJ2-5, with a weak D call TRBD1 (5 bases). This CDR3 has 13 residues. Between the trimmed V and J ends, which lost 5 bases and 1 base, there was a span of 8 bases. CDR1 is ENHRY, CDR2 SYGVKD, per germline. The CDR3 coding sequence is TGTGCCATCAGTTCGGACACCCAAGAGACCCAGTACTTC. It specifies CAISSDTQETQYF.

The chain employs TRBV7-9 and TRBJ2-5; TRBD1 matches at 7 bases. The J call is doubtful: the DNA matches TRBJ2-7 better. The germline gives CDR1 SEHNR, CDR2 FQNEAQ (reference sequence). This CDR3 is built from 16 residues. The CDR3 is CASSPETGLRSYEQYF. In DNA, the CDR3 is TGTGCCAGCAGCCCGGAGACAGGGTTAAGGTCCTACGAGCAGTACTTC.

The rearrangement links TRBV27 to TRBJ2-7; 9 nucleotides agree with TRBD1. The CDR3 is made up of 19 amino acids. The junction had 21 bases not matched to a gene; V was cut back by 6 bases and J by 3 bases. CDR1 is MNHEY and CDR2 is SMNVEV in the germline V gene (reference sequence). The CDR3 DNA follows: TGTGCCAGCAGAACTCGTCCGGGACAGGGAGCCCAGTTCTACTACGAGCAGTACTTC. The encoded protein is CASRTRPGQGAQFYYEQYF.

The chain employs TRBV10-2 and TRBJ1-5; D perhaps matches TRBD1 (5 bases). Germline assignment: CDR1 WSHSY and CDR2 SAAADI. The length of the CDR3 is 13 residues. Trimming stripped 5 bases from V and 1 base from J, with 6 bases between. CDR3 DNA: TGCGCCAGCAGTCGACAGAGCAATCAGCCCCAGCATTTT. As protein: CASSRQSNQPQHF.

The chain recombines TRBV30 with TRBJ1-1, with 7 positions matching TRBD1. CDR1 and CDR2 from the germline V gene are GTSNPN and SVGIG (reference sequence). Trimming cost V 1 base and J 4 bases; bases outside gene matches: 12. The CDR3 contains 16 residues. CDR3 sequence (DNA): TGTGCCTGGAGTGCATGGGGGACAGCGGCGGCCACTGAAGCTTTCTTT. Translating it yields CAWSAWGTAAATEAFF.

V gene TRBV11-2 combines with J gene TRBJ1-5, with D unresolved. Germline CDR1 is SGHAT and CDR2 is FQNNGV. This CDR3 is built from 13 residues. V was pared by 2 bases and J by 1 base, with 3 bases between. Here the CDR3 DNA reads TGTGCCAGCAGCTTATCGAGCAATCAGCCCCAGCATTTT. Protein sequence: CASSLSSNQPQHF.

This chain connects TRBV18 to TRBJ2-7, with no clear D. This CDR3 has 13 amino acids. Per the germline V gene, CDR1 is KGHSH and CDR2 is LQKENI. Trimming removed 2 bases from V and 5 bases from J, with 10 bases in between. The CDR3 loop is CASSPGQINEQYF. In nucleotides, the CDR3 is TGTGCCAGCTCACCAGGTCAGATCAACGAGCAGTACTTC.

V is TRBV27 and J is TRBJ2-7; 10 bases are a match to TRBD1. V shed 4 bases, J shed 4 bases, and the junction held 7 bases outside the gene matches. The CDR3 has 15 amino acids. Looked up from germline, CDR1 is MNHEY and CDR2 is SMNVEV (reference sequence). CDR3 bases: TGTGCCAGCAGTTCTCCGGGACAGGGGAATTACGAGCAGTACTTC. Translating gives CASSSPGQGNYEQYF.

V gene TRBV28 combines with J gene TRBJ2-7; perhaps TRBD2 as D (6 bases). The CDR3 is 15 residues long. V lost 2 bases and J 0 bases, leaving 11 bases between the germline ends. The germline V gene has CDR1 MDHEN and CDR2 SYDVKM. The CDR3 here is CASSLSSGFSYEQYF. The CDR3 DNA sequence: TGTGCCAGCAGTTTAAGTAGCGGTTTCTCCTACGAGCAGTACTTC. Full variable domain (rest looked up from reference TRBV28 and TRBJ2-7): DVKVTQSSRYLVKRTGEKVFLECVQDMDHENMFWYRQDPGLGLRLIYFSYDVKMKEKGDIPEGYSVSREKKERFSLILESASTNQTSMYLCASSLSSGFSYEQYFGPGTRLTVT.

This chain connects TRBV27 to TRBJ2-7; 11 bases map to TRBD1. Germline V lookup: CDR1 MNHEY, CDR2 SMNVEV (reference sequence). V lost 5 bases to trimming and J lost 2 bases; unmatched junction nucleotides: 2. This CDR3 has 14 residues. CDR3 in amino acids: CASSLGQGAYEQYF. The CDR3 coding sequence is TGTGCCAGCAGTCTGGGACAGGGGGCCTACGAGCAGTACTTC.

The V call is TRBV28, the J call TRBJ2-1; D perhaps matches TRBD2 (6 bases). Germline V gene data show CDR1 as MDHEN and CDR2 as SYDVKM. V was cut by 7 bases and J by 6 bases, with 19 bases left in between. This CDR3 region has 15 residues. DNA of the CDR3: TGTGCCAGCACCAATTACGGGGGTACCTCCAATGAGCAGTTCTTC. Translated: CASTNYGGTSNEQFF.

The CDR3 coding sequence is TGCAGCACCGCCCTGGTACTCGGAGAGACCCAGTACTTC. Its protein product is CSTALVLGETQYF. This chain connects TRBV29-1 to TRBJ2-5; D is undetermined. The CDR3 extends over 13 amino acids. The germline V gene encodes CDR1 SQVTM and CDR2 ANQGSEA. Trimming took 8 bases from V and 4 from J, leaving 17 bases between them.

This chain uses TRBV6-6 with TRBJ2-3; 7 nucleotides line up with TRBD1. The germline CDR1 and CDR2 sequences are MNHNY and SVGAGI (reference sequence). V shed 5 bases, J shed 6 bases, and the junction held 8 bases outside the gene matches. This CDR3 spans 14 amino acids. CDR3 in amino acids: CASSDAGGMDTQYF. CDR3 bases: TGTGCCAGCAGTGATGCAGGGGGAATGGATACGCAGTATTTT.

For this clone: The junction departs from the called germline gene at one end, perhaps through a read error. CDR3 coding DNA: TGCGCCAGCAGGTTGGTGTTAGGGGTCTACGAGCAGTACTTC. This encodes CASRLVLGVYEQYF. V gene TRBV5-1 combines with J gene TRBJ2-7, with D possibly matching TRBD1 (5 bases). The CDR3 loop spans 14 amino acids. Looked up from germline, CDR1 is SGHRS and CDR2 is YFSETQ. Complete variable domain (other parts from reference TRBV5-1 and TRBJ2-7): KAGVTQTPRYLIKTRGQQVTLSCSPISGHRSVSWYQQTPGQGLQFLFEYFSETQRNKGNFPGRFSGRQFSNSRSEMNVSTLELGDSALYLCASRLVLGVYEQYFGPGTRLTVT.

The V call is TRBV11-3, the J call TRBJ1-1; D is perhaps TRBD1 (6 bases). Per germline, CDR1 SGHNT and CDR2 YENEEA. This CDR3 comprises 15 residues. V lost 1 base and J 5 bases, leaving 14 bases between the germline ends. The CDR3 DNA reads as TGTGCCAGCAGCTTAGGTGGGGGGGCAGAAACTGAAGCTTTCTTT. Its translation: CASSLGGGAETEAFF.

V gene TRBV27 combines with J gene TRBJ1-4; tentative D call: TRBD1 (5 bases). V shed 8 bases and J shed 3 bases, with 13 bases lying between them. The CDR3 consists of 14 residues. Germline V gene data show CDR1 as MNHEY and CDR2 as SMNVEV (reference sequence). The CDR3 sequence is CASARGTPNEKLFF. In DNA, the CDR3 is TGTGCCAGCGCGCGGGGCACCCCTAATGAAAAACTGTTTTTT.

The chain recombines TRBV19 with TRBJ1-5; 10 bases are a match to TRBD1. Germline trimming cut 5 bases from V and 0 bases from J; bases unmatched to any gene: 13. This CDR3 spans 19 amino acids. In germline, CDR1 is LNHDA, CDR2 SQIVND (reference sequence). CDR3 DNA: TGTGCCAGTAGTGTAGCACCGGGACAGGGGAAATATAGCAATCAGCCCCAGCATTTT. Amino acid sequence: CASSVAPGQGKYSNQPQHF.

The gene calls are TRBV27 and TRBJ2-3, with TRBD1 matching 7 bases. From germline, CDR1 is MNHEY and CDR2 SMNVEV (reference sequence). V trimming: 6 bases; J trimming: 2 bases; junction bases outside the gene matches: 14. The CDR3 runs 17 residues. Here the CDR3 reads CASRATGAVWTTDTQYF. The CDR3 DNA reads as TGTGCCAGCAGAGCTACAGGGGCGGTGTGGACCACAGATACGCAGTATTTT.